The present T cell receptor (beta chain) was sequenced within a study of memory CD4+ T cells and cytomegalovirus serostatus. Method: immunoSEQ multiplex PCR; TCRdb's copy keeps in-frame clones and lacks some. The table has some 87,000 clones, roughly 80% seen once. Germline V gives CDR1 WNHNN, CDR2 SYGVQD (reference sequence). The J segment lost 7 bases and the V segment lost 6 bases, leaving 8 bases of the junction unmatched. The CDR3 totals 15 residues. Single viable CD3+CD4+CD8-CD45RO+ cells were sorted as the memory CD4+ T cells. This receptor was obtained from an adult in good health and CMV-seropositive. This sequence joins TRBV10-1 and TRBJ2-1, with 11 bases matching TRBD2. Input material: memory CD4+ T cells from blood. The CDR3 sequence: CASSRIAGGLNEQFF. CDR3 bases: TGCGCCAGCAGCAGAATAGCGGGAGGGCTTAATGAGCAGTTCTTC.